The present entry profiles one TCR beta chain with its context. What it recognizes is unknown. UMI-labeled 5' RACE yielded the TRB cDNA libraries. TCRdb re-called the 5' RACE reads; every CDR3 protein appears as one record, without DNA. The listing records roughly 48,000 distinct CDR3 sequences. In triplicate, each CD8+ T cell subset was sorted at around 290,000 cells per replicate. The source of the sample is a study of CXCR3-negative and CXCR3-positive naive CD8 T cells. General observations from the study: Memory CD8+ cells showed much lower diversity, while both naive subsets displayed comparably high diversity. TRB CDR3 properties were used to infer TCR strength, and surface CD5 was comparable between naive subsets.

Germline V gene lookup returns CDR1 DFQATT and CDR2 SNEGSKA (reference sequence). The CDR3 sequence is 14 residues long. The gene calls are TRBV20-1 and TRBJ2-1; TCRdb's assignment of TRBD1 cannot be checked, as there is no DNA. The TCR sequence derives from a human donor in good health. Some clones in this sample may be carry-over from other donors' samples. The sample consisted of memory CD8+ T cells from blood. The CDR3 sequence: CSARGQGARNEQFF.